This T cell receptor (beta chain) was recorded in a study of a mutant IDH1 vaccine in newly diagnosed glioma. Study-level findings and limits: No link was apparently found between pseudoprogression and changes in top peripheral T cell clonotypes.

Method: immunoSEQ multiplex PCR; TCRdb's copy keeps in-frame clones and lacks some. The sample has tens of thousands of clones; approximately 80% are singletons. CDR3 length: 14 amino acids. V lost 3 bases and J lost 0, with 8 bases in between. CDR1 and CDR2 from the germline V gene are MGHDK and SYGVNS. The time point here: week 47, end of study. All doses held 300 ug of mutant IDH1 20-mer peptide, with topical imiquimod. About this clone: Its antigen is as yet unknown.

The receptor was isolated from a man aged 35 to 55 with glioma. The V gene is TRBV25-1, the J gene TRBJ2-5; D is tentatively TRBD1 or TRBD2 (5 bases each). Specimen: PBMCs, collected from a glioma patient whose treatment included an IDH1 peptide vaccine. CDR3 residues: CASSEPGHQETQYF. The CDR3 nucleotides read TGTGCCAGCAGTGAGCCGGGACACCAAGAGACCCAGTACTTC. Supplemented by reference TRBV25-1 and TRBJ2-5, the full variable domain reads EADIYQTPRYLVIGTGKKITLECSQTMGHDKMYWYQQDPGMELHLIHYSYGVNSTEKGDLSSESTVSRIRTEHFPLTLESARPSHTSQYLCASSEPGHQETQYFGPGTRLLVL.